This T cell receptor beta chain was sequenced during a study of regulatory T cells in long-lasting Graves disease. Study as a whole: The definition of persistent Graves' disease was over 5 years of antithyroid drugs with positive TSH receptor antibodies. Findings and caveats of the study: The analysis examined peripheral blood only and excluded thyroid tissue. There were preferences for TRBV28, TRBJ1-2 and TRBJ2-5 in persistent disease.

Germline lookup yields CDR1 MNHEY and CDR2 SMNVEV (reference sequence). V was trimmed by 0 bases and J by 2 bases, leaving 14 bases between them. This CDR3 is 17 amino acids long. Construction of the TCR beta libraries employed iRepertoire HTBI primers in conjunction with Arm-PCR of CDR3 regions. In the authors' methods: Spanning all samples, the identified segments comprised around 64 TRBV and approximately 15 TRBJ. TCRdb re-derived calls from the multiplex PCR reads in MiXCR, one entry per CDR3 protein. The V and J calls here are based on TCRdb, not the publication. Among about 470,000 distinct CDR3 sequences listed, less than 25% were seen once. As for time point: persistent/refractory GD, antithyroid drugs over 5 years with positive TRAb. Extracted PBMC RNA gave rise to the TCR library. Worth noting for this clonotype: Its target is unknown.

This sequence was found in a female donor with Graves disease. This rearrangement joins TRBV27 to TRBJ2-1; D unresolved. The sample in question was peripheral blood mononuclear cells (PBMCs), obtained when the disease was refractory, from a patient treated with antithyroid drugs. In nucleotides, the CDR3 is TGTGCCAGCAGTTTATCGTTCAATCCAGGCCCCTACAATGAGCAGTTCTTC. Translation: CASSLSFNPGPYNEQFF.